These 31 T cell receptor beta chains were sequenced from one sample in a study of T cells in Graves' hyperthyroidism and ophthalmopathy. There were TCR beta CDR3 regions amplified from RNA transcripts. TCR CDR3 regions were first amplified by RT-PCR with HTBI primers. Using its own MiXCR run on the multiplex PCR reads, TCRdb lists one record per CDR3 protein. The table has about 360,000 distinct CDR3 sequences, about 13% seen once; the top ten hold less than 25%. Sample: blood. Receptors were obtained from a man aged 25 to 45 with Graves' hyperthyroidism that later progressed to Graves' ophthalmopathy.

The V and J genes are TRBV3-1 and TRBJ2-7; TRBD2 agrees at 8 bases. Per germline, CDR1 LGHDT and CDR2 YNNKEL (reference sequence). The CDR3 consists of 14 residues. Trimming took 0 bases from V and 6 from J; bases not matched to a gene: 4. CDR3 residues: CASSQEGLAGEQYF. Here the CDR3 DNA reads TGTGCCAGCAGCCAAGAGGGGCTAGCGGGCGAGCAGTACTTC.

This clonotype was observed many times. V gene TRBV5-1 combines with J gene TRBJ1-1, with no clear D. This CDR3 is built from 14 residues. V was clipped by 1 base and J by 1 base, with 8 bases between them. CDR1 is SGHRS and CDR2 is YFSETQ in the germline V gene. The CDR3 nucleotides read TGCGCCAGCAGCTTGCGTTACCAGAACACTGAAGCTTTCTTT. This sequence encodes CASSLRYQNTEAFF.

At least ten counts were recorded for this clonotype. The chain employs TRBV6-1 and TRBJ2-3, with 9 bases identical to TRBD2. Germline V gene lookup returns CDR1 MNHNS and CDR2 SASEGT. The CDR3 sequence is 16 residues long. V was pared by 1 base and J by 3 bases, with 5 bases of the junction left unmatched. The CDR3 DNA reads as TGTGCCAGCAGTGAAGAGAGCGGGGGGTTTACAGATACGCAGTATTTT. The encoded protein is CASSEESGGFTDTQYF.

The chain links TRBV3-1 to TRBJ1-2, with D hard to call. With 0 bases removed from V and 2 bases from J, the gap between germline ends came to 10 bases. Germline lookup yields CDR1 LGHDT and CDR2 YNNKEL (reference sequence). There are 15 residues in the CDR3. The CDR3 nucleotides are TGTGCCAGCAGCCAAGATCGTGCAGGCAACTATGGCTACACCTTC. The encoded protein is CASSQDRAGNYGYTF.

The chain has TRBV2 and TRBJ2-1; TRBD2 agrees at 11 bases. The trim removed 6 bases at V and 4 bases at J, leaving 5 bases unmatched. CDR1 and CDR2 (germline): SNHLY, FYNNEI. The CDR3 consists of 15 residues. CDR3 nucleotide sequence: TGTGCCAGCAGGGCACTAGCGGGAGATTACAATGAGCAGTTCTTC. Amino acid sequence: CASRALAGDYNEQFF.

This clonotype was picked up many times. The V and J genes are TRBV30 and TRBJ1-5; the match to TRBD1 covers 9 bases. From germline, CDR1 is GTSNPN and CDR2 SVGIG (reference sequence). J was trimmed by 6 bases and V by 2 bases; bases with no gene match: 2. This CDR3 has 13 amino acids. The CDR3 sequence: CAWSTGGGQPQHF. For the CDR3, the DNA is TGTGCCTGGAGTACAGGGGGCGGTCAGCCCCAGCATTTT.

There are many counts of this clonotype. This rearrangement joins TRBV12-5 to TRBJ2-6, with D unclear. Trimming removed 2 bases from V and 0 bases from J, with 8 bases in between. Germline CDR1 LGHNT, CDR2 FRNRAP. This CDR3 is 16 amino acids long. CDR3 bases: TGTGCTAGTGGTTTGCCTGATCTCTCTGGGGCCAACGTCCTGACTTTC. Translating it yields CASGLPDLSGANVLTF.

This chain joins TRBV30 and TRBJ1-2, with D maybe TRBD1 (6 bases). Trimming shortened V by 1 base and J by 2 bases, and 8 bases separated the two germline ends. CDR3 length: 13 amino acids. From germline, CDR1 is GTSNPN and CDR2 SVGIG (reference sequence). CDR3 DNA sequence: TGTGCCTGGAGTGGGGGGGCGAACTATGGCTACACCTTC. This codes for CAWSGGANYGYTF.

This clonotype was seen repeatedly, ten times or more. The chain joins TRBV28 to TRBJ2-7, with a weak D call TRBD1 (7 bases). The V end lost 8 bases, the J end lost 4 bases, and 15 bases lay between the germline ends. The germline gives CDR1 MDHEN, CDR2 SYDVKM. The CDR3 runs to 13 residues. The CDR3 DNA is TGTGCCAGCGGGAGCCAGGGGGGTTACGAGCAGTACTTC. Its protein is CASGSQGGYEQYF.

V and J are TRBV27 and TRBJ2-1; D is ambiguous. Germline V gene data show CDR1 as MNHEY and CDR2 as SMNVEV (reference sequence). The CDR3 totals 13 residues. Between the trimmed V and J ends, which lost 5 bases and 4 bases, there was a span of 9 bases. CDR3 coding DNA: TGTGCCAGCAGTCCGGGCGAATACAATGAGCAGTTCTTC. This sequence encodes CASSPGEYNEQFF.

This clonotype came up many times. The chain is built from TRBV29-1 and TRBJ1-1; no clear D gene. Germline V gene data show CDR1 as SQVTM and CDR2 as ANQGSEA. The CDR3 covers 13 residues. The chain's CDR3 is CGLGGVKDTEAFF. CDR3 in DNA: TGCGGGTTGGGTGGGGTGAAGGACACTGAAGCTTTCTTT.

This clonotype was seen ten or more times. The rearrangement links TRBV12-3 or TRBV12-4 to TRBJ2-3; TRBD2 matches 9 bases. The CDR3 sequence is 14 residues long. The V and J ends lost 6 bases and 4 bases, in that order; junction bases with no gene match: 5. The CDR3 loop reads CASSQRGEADTQYF. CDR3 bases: TGTGCCAGCAGCCAGCGGGGGGAGGCAGATACGCAGTATTTT.

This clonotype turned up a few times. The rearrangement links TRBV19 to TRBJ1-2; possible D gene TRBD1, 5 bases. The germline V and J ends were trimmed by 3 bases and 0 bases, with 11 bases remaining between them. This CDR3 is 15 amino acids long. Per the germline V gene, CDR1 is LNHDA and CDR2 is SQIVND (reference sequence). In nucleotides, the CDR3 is TGTGCCAGTAGTATTGCAGGGTTGGCTAACTATGGCTACACCTTC. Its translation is CASSIAGLANYGYTF. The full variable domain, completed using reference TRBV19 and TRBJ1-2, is DGGITQSPKYLFRKEGQNVTLSCEQNLNHDAMYWYRQDPGQGLRLIYYSQIVNDFQKGDIAEGYSVSREKKESFPLTVTSAQKNPTAFYLCASSIAGLANYGYTFGSGTRLTVV.

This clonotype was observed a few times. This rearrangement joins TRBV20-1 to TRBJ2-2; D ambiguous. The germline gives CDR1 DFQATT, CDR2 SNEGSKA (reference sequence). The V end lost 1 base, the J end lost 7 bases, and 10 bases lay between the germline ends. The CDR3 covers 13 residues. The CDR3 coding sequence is TGCAGTGCTAGAGTAGTTTCCGGCGGGGAGCTGTTTTTT. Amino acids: CSARVVSGGELFF.

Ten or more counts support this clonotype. CDR3 sequence: CASSIDYNEQFF. The CDR3 bases are TGTGCCAGCAGCATTGACTACAATGAGCAGTTCTTC. This chain uses TRBV5-6 with TRBJ2-1; D is uncertain. This CDR3 has 12 amino acids. Germline loops: CDR1 SGHDT, CDR2 YYEEEE. Trimming pared 4 bases from V and 3 bases from J, leaving 5 bases between.

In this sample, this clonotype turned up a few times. CDR3 bases: TGTGCCAGCAGTTTGGCCGGATATAATGAAAAACTGTTTTTT. It translates to CASSLAGYNEKLFF. The J gene is TRBJ1-4, the V gene TRBV28; D is unclear. V lost 3 bases to trimming and J lost 4 bases, with 9 bases between them. Germline V gives CDR1 MDHEN, CDR2 SYDVKM. The CDR3 is 14 residues long.

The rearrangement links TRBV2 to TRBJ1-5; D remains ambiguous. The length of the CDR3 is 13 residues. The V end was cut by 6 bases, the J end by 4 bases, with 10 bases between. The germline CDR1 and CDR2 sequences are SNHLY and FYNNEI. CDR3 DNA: TGTGCCAGCAGCGGCCGTGCGAATCAGCCCCAGCATTTT. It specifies CASSGRANQPQHF.

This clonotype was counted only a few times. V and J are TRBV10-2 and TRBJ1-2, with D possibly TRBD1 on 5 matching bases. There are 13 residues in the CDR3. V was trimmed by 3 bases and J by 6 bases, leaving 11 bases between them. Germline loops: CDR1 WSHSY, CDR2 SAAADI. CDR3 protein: CASSDQGWDGYTF. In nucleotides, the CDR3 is TGCGCCAGCAGTGATCAGGGCTGGGATGGCTACACCTTC.

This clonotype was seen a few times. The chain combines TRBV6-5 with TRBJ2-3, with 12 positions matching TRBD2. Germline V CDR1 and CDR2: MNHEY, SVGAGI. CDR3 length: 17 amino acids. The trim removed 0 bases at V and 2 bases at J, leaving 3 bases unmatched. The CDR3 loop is CASSYSSSGGATDTQYF. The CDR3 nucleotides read TGTGCCAGCAGTTACTCGTCTAGCGGGGGGGCCACAGATACGCAGTATTTT.

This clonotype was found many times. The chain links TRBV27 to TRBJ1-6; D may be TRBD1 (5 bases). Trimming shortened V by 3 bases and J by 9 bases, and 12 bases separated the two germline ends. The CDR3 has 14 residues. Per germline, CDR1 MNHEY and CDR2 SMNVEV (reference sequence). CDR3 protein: CASSLRGQGSPLHF. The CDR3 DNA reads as TGTGCCAGCAGTTTGAGAGGGCAGGGTTCACCCCTCCACTTT.

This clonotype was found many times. Here the CDR3 DNA reads TGTGCCACCCGAACCATACAGGGTAACACTGAAGCTTTCTTT. Its translation: CATRTIQGNTEAFF. The chain employs TRBV10-3 and TRBJ1-1, with TRBD1 as a possible D gene (6 bases). The germline V gene has CDR1 ENHRY and CDR2 SYGVKD. Trimming took off 10 bases at V and 2 bases at J, with 17 bases between the two ends. This CDR3 comprises 14 residues.

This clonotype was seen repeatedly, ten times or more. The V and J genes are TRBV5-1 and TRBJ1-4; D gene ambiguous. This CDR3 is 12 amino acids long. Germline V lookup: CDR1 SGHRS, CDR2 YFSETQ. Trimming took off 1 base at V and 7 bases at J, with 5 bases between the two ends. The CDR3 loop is CASSLPGEKLFF. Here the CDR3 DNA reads TGCGCCAGCAGCTTGCCGGGTGAAAAACTGTTTTTT.

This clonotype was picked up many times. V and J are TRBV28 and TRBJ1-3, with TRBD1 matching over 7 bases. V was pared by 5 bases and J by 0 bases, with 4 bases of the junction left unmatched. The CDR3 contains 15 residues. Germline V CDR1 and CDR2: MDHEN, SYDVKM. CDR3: CASSPYRGSGNTIYF. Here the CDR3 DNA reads TGTGCCAGCAGTCCCTACAGGGGCTCTGGAAACACCATATATTTT.

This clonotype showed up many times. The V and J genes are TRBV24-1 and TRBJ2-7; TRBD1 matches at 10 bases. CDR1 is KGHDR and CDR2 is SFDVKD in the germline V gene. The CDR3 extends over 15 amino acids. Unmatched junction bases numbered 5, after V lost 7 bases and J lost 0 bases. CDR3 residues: CATSAGTGDSYEQYF. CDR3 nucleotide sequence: TGTGCCACCAGCGCCGGGACAGGGGACTCCTACGAGCAGTACTTC.

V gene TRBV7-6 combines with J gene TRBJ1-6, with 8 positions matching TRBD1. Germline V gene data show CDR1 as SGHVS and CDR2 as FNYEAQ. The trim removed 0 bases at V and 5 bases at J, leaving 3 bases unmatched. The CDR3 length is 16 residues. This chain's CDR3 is CASSLAGQGNNSPLHF. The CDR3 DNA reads TGTGCCAGCAGCTTAGCCGGACAGGGAAATAATTCACCCCTCCACTTT.

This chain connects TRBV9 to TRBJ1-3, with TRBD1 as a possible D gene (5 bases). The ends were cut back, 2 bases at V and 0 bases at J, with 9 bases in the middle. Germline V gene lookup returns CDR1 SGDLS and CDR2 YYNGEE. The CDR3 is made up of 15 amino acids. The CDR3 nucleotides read TGTGCCAGCAGCGTCGGGGGGAGCTCTGGAAACACCATATATTTT. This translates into CASSVGGSSGNTIYF.

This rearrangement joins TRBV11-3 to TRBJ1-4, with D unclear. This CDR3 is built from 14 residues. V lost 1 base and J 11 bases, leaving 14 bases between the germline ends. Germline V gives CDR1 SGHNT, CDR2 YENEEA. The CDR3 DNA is TGTGCCAGCAGCTTAGCGGGGTACAGTGAGAAACTGTTTTTT. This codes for CASSLAGYSEKLFF. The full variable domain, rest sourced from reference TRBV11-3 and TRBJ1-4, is EAGVVQSPRYKIIEKKQPVAFWCNPISGHNTLYWYLQNLGQGPELLIRYENEEAVDDSQLPKDRFSAERLKGVDSTLKIQPAELGDSAVYLCASSLAGYSEKLFFGSGTQLSVL.

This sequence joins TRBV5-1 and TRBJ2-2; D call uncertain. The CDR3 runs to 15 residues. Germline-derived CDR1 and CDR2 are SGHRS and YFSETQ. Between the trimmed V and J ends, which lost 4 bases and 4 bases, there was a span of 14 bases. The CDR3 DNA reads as TGCGCCAGCAGCCCAAGCACTCGGGCCACCGGGGAGCTGTTTTTT. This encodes CASSPSTRATGELFF.

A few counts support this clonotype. The CDR3 reads CASSLVLRGVYEQYF. Here the CDR3 DNA reads TGTGCCAGCAGCTTGGTGTTGCGGGGGGTCTACGAGCAGTACTTC. This chain links TRBV5-4 with TRBJ2-7, with TRBD2 matching over 8 bases. Germline V CDR1 and CDR2: SGHNT, YYREEE (reference sequence). This CDR3 has 15 amino acids. The V segment lost 0 bases and the J segment 3 bases; nucleotides outside the gene matches: 5.

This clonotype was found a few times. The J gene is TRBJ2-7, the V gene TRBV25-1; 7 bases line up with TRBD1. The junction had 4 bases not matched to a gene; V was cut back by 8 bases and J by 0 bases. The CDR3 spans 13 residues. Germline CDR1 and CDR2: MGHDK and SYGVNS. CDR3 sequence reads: CASLGQNSYEQYF. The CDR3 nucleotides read TGTGCCAGCCTGGGACAGAACTCCTACGAGCAGTACTTC.

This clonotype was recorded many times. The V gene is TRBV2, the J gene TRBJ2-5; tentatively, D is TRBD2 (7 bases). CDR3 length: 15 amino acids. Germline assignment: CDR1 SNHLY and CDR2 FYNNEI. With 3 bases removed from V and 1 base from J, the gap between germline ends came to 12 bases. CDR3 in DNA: TGTGCCAGCAGTGAGGGGAGGGGGAGCCAAGAGACCCAGTACTTC. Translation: CASSEGRGSQETQYF.